This T cell receptor beta chain was found in a study of response to subunit inactivated influenza vaccine. General study findings and limits: The authors suggested that few new T cells are recruited per seasonal influenza vaccination.

TCRdb independently ran MiXCR on the RT-PCR reads; one entry per CDR3 protein. The profile shows over 750,000 distinct CDR3 sequences, around 20% of them singletons. This clonotype appeared a few times. Its antigen is unidentified. The J segment lost 2 bases and the V segment lost 6 bases, leaving 8 bases of the junction unmatched. Germline V lookup: CDR1 SGHTA, CDR2 FQGNSA. The CDR3 is made up of 15 amino acids. This sample comprised PBMCs from blood, obtained more than 4 days after vaccination. The clonotype originates from a man over 45 who received an inactivated influenza vaccine. The chain has TRBV7-2 and TRBJ2-3; 7 positions match TRBD1. The CDR3 protein is CASRPDRQYTDTQYF. CDR3 bases: TGTGCCAGCAGACCGGACAGGCAATACACAGATACGCAGTATTTT.